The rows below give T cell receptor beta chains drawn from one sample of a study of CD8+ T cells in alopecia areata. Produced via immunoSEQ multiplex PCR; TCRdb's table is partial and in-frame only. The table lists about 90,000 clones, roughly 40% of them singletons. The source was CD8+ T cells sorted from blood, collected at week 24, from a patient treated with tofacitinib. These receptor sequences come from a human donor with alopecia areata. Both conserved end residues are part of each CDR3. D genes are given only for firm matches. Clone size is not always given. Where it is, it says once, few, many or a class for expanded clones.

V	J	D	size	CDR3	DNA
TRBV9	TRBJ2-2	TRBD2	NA	CASSDRAILAGASSGELFF	TGTGCCAGCAGCGACCGTGCAATACTAGCGGGAGCATCCTCGGGGGAGCTGTTTTTT
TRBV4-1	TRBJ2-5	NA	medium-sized	CASSPFQRETQYF	TGCGCCAGCAGCCCTTTTCAGCGAGAGACCCAGTACTTC
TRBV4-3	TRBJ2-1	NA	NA	CASSYRSIYNEQFF	TGCGCCAGCAGCTACCGAAGTATCTACAATGAGCAGTTCTTC
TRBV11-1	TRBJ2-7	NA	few	CASSFEYEQYF	TGTGCCAGCAGCTTTGAATACGAGCAGTACTTC
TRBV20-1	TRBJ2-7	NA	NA	CSARGLNEQYF	TGCAGTGCTAGAGGGCTAAACGAGCAGTACTTC
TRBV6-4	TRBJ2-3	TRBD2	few	CASSASSSGRSDTQYF	TGTGCCAGCAGTGCCTCCTCTAGCGGGAGGTCAGATACGCAGTATTTT
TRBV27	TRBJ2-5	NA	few	CASSFLGFQGPETQYF	TGTGCCAGCAGTTTTTTGGGTTTTCAGGGACCAGAGACCCAGTACTTC
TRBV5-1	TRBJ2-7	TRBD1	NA	CASSSDRVYEQYF	TGCGCCAGCAGCTCCGACAGGGTCTACGAGCAGTACTTC
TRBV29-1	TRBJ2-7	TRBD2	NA	CSVEDEKRGASYEQYF	TGCAGCGTTGAAGATGAGAAGCGGGGGGCCTCCTACGAGCAGTACTTC
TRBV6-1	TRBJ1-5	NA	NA	CASTPRQGVRQPQHF	TGTGCCAGCACCCCTAGGCAGGGAGTACGTCAGCCCCAGCATTTT
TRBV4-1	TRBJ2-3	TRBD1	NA	CASSQKQGAGTDTQYF	TGCGCCAGCAGCCAAAAACAGGGGGCTGGCACAGATACGCAGTATTTT
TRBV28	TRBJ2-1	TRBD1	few	CASSLGRQGAPYNEQFF	TGTGCCAGCAGTTTAGGGAGACAGGGGGCCCCCTACAATGAGCAGTTCTTC
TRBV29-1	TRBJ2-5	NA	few	CSVGSETQYF	TGCAGCGTTGGCTCGGAGACCCAGTACTTC
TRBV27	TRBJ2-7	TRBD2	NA	CASTPNGMASGYYEQYF	TGTGCCAGCACCCCGAATGGGATGGCTAGCGGTTACTACGAGCAGTACTTC
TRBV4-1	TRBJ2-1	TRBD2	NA	CASSPQFVAGGYNEQFF	TGCGCCAGCAGCCCACAATTCGTAGCGGGAGGCTACAATGAGCAGTTCTTC
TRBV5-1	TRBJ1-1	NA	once	CASSSGGTEAFF	TGCGCCAGCAGCTCGGGAGGGACTGAAGCTTTCTTT
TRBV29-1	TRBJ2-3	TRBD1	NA	CSVEGSGTGGAADTQYF	TGCAGCGTTGAAGGGTCCGGGACAGGGGGCGCAGCCGATACGCAGTATTTT
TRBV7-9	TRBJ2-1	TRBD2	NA	CASTKREGPREQFF	TGTGCCAGCACAAAGCGGGAGGGCCCTCGGGAGCAGTTCTTC
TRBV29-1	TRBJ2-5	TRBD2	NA	CSVEGLAGRETQYF	TGCAGCGTCGAGGGACTAGCGGGTAGAGAGACCCAGTACTTC
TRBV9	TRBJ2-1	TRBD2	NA	CASSVGGRTYNEQFF	TGTGCCAGCAGCGTAGGCGGGAGGACGTACAATGAGCAGTTCTTC
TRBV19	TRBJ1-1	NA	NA	CATSTGGTEAFF	TGTGCCACCTCAACTGGGGGCACTGAAGCTTTCTTT
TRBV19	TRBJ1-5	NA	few	CASIHQGSNQPQHF	TGTGCCAGCATCCACCAGGGGAGTAATCAGCCCCAGCATTTT
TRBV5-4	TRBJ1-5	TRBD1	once	CASSLKTGGGSQPQHF	TGTGCCAGCAGCTTGAAGACAGGGGGCGGAAGTCAGCCCCAGCATTTT
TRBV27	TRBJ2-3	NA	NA	CASSPGIWDTQYF	TGTGCCAGCAGTCCCGGGATTTGGGATACGCAGTATTTT
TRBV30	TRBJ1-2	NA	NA	CAWRQGGYGYTF	TGTGCCTGGAGACAGGGAGGTTATGGCTACACCTTC
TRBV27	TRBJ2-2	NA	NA	CASSSGLTTGELFF	TGTGCCAGCAGTTCGGGACTTACAACCGGGGAGCTGTTTTTT
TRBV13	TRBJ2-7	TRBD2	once	CASSWLGGGDYEQYF	TGTGCCAGCAGCTGGCTTGGCGGGGGGGACTACGAGCAGTACTTC
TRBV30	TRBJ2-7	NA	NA	CAWSLYGGANYEQYF	TGTGCCTGGAGTCTATATGGAGGGGCGAACTACGAGCAGTACTTC
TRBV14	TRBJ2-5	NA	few	CASSQGMWETQYF	TGTGCCAGCAGCCAAGGGATGTGGGAGACCCAGTACTTC
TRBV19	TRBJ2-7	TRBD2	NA	CASKTSGSGYEQYF	TGTGCCAGTAAAACTAGCGGGAGTGGTTACGAGCAGTACTTC
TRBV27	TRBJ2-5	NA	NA	CASSLGQGGETQYF	TGTGCCAGCAGTTTAGGGCAGGGAGGCGAGACCCAGTACTTC
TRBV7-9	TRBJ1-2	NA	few	CASSFWGEDYGYTF	TGTGCCAGCAGCTTTTGGGGTGAGGACTATGGCTACACCTTC
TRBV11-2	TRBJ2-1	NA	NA	CASSPTDSYNEQFF	TGTGCCAGCAGCCCGACGGACTCCTACAATGAGCAGTTCTTC
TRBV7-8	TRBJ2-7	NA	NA	CASSLGLIEQYF	TGTGCCAGCAGCTTAGGGCTAATAGAGCAGTACTTC
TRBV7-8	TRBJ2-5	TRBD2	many	CASSPWTSGRETQYF	TGTGCCAGCAGCCCGTGGACTAGCGGGAGGGAGACCCAGTACTTC
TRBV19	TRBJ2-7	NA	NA	CASSILRGHEQYF	TGTGCCAGTAGTATCCTCAGGGGCCACGAGCAGTACTTC
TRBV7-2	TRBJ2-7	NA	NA	CASSLTGPSYEQYF	TGTGCCAGCAGCTTAACAGGACCATCCTACGAGCAGTACTTC
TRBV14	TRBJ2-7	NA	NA	CASSQGLNEQYF	TGTGCCAGCAGCCAAGGGTTGAACGAGCAGTACTTC
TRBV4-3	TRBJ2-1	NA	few	CASSQDWGDSYNEQFF	TGCGCCAGCAGCCAAGATTGGGGGGACTCCTACAATGAGCAGTTCTTC
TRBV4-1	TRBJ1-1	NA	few	CASGTRDTEAFF	TGCGCCAGCGGAACAAGGGACACTGAAGCTTTCTTT
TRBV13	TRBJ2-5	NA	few	CASSPGVETQYF	TGTGCCAGCAGCCCAGGGGTGGAGACCCAGTACTTC
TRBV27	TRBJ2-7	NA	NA	CASSLRTAYEQYF	TGTGCCAGCAGTTTAAGGACGGCCTACGAGCAGTACTTC
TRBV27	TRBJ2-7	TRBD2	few	CASRLRSGTRDEQYF	TGTGCCAGCAGGCTACGGTCGGGGACTAGGGACGAGCAGTACTTC
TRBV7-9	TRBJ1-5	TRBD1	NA	CASSSTGVNQPQHF	TGTGCCAGCAGCTCGACAGGGGTTAACCAGCCCCAGCATTTT
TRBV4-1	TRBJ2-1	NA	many	CASSQEPGYNEQFF	TGCGCCAGCAGCCAAGAACCAGGGTACAATGAGCAGTTCTTC
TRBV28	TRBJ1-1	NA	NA	CASSYRTEAFF	TGTGCCAGCAGTTACCGGACTGAAGCTTTCTTT
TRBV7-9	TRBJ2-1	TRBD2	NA	CASSGGLAPREQFF	TGTGCCAGCAGCGGAGGACTAGCGCCGCGCGAGCAGTTCTTC
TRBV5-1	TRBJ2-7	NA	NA	CASSLMGYEQYF	TGCGCCAGCAGCTTGATGGGCTACGAGCAGTACTTC
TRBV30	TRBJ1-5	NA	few	CAWSRGNQPQHF	TGTGCCTGGAGTAGGGGCAATCAGCCCCAGCATTTT
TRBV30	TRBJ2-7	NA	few	CAWMEGAEQYF	TGTGCCTGGATGGAAGGGGCCGAGCAGTACTTC
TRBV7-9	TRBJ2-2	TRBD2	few	CASSSPPGLASTGELFF	TGTGCCAGCAGCTCGCCGCCGGGACTAGCGAGCACCGGGGAGCTGTTTTTT
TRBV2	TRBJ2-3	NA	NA	CASSEARLQPGTDTQYF	TGTGCCAGCAGTGAAGCGCGTTTGCAGCCTGGCACAGATACGCAGTATTTT
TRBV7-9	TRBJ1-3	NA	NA	CASSLSGNTIYF	TGTGCCAGCAGCCTCTCGGGAAACACCATATATTTT